This TCR beta chain appears in the sequencing data of a study of T cell repertoires in aging, cancer and after chemotherapy. Study background: Paired samples before and after chemotherapy came from glioblastoma patients receiving temozolomide-based therapy.

Trimming pared 2 bases from V and 6 bases from J, leaving 5 bases between. The CDR3 is made up of 11 amino acids. The germline gives CDR1 SGHNT, CDR2 YENEEA. TCR beta rearrangements were amplified from peripheral blood genomic DNA. TRB rearrangements spanning V, D and J were amplified using mixed TRB-A/B primers. In TCRdb, the multiplex PCR reads were re-called with MiXCR into one record per CDR3 protein. The sample carries about 7,700 distinct CDR3 sequences, about half recorded once. The receptor was isolated from a human donor with a solid tumor. This sequence joins TRBV11-3 and TRBJ2-7; D is undetermined. Sequences were obtained from blood. The CDR3 sequence is CASSLKVEQYF. Written as DNA, the CDR3 is TGTGCCAGCAGCTTAAAAGTCGAGCAGTACTTC. The full variable domain, rest sourced from reference TRBV11-3 and TRBJ2-7, is EAGVVQSPRYKIIEKKQPVAFWCNPISGHNTLYWYLQNLGQGPELLIRYENEEAVDDSQLPKDRFSAERLKGVDSTLKIQPAELGDSAVYLCASSLKVEQYFGPGTRLTVT.